In its sample, the clone carrying this T cell receptor (beta chain) is medium-sized (0.01 to 0.1%). This entry is derived from a study of ipilimumab plus nivolumab after autologous stem cell transplantation. The method was immunoSEQ multiplex PCR; TCRdb's version includes in-frame clones alone and lacks a portion of them. The profile shows approximately 18,000 clones, about four fifths of them singletons. Checkpoint therapy with ipilimumab 1 mg/kg began 14 to 28 days after transplant. The sequencing here drew on PBMCs, taken in a trial of ipilimumab plus nivolumab as post-transplant consolidation. This receptor was identified in a male donor with diffuse large B-cell lymphoma.

The CDR3 sequence is CASSLGGMSEAFF. The CDR3 DNA follows: TGCGCCAGCAGCTTAGGGGGGATGTCTGAAGCTTTCTTT. The chain uses TRBV5-1 and TRBJ1-1; D perhaps matches TRBD1 (6 bases). Germline V gene data show CDR1 as SGHRS and CDR2 as YFSETQ. The CDR3 sequence is 13 residues long. V dropped 2 bases and J dropped 6 bases, with 11 bases sitting between them.